The T cell receptor (beta chain) described here comes from a study of OX40 agonist ivuxolimab in advanced cancers. The germline V gene encodes CDR1 SGHTA and CDR2 FQGTGA. This CDR3 has 13 amino acids. Trimming stripped 4 bases from V and 1 base from J, with 7 bases between. Using immunoSEQ multiplex PCR, the repertoire was profiled, and TCRdb retains in-frame clones only, with some absent. Of 6,000 to 9,000 clones in the sample, roughly three quarters are singletons; the top ten hold roughly 34%. This rearrangement joins TRBV7-3 to TRBJ1-1; D not certain. The TCR sequence derives from an adult with an advanced solid tumor such as melanoma, head and neck, liver or kidney cancer. This specimen was CD4+ or CD8+ T cells sorted from blood, taken in a trial of the OX40 agonist ivuxolimab. CDR3 residues: CASSSDGNTEAFF. In DNA, the CDR3 is TGTGCCAGCAGCTCAGATGGGAACACTGAAGCTTTCTTT.